The text below deals with one TCR beta chain. This sample is part of a study of shared clonotypes between healthy human individuals. About the research overall: Ranging from 18 to 49 in age, donors were a couple of women and a few men.

Some clones are missing from TCRdb's copy, which holds only in-frame ones; the method was immunoSEQ multiplex PCR. The sample records about 1 million clones, about 80% being singletons. Germline values: CDR1 KGHSH, CDR2 LQKENI. V shed 6 bases, J shed 1 base, and the junction held 3 bases outside the gene matches. This CDR3 is built from 14 residues. The rearrangement joins TRBV18 to TRBJ1-1; 9 bases are a match to TRBD1. This receptor was obtained from a man aged 18 to 35 in good health. What was sequenced was memory CD4+ T cells sorted from blood. Subset noted: CD45RA-negative fraction. The CDR3 nucleotides read TGTGCCAGCTCGGGGGGACAGGGGAACACTGAAGCTTTCTTT. As protein: CASSGGQGNTEAFF.